These 5 T cell receptor beta chains came from one sample sequenced in a study of T-cell reconstitution after alpha-beta-depleted transplantation in children. Unique molecular identifiers were incorporated during preparation of the TCRbeta library. Using its own MiXCR run on the PCR reads, TCRdb lists one record per CDR3 protein. Altogether about 200,000 distinct CDR3 sequences are present, 6.3% being singletons, with the ten largest covering just over 4.5%. This specimen consisted of PBMCs, obtained before TCRalphabeta/CD19-depleted stem cell transplant. The receptors were gathered from a girl younger than two with combined immunodeficiency, due to receive a stem cell transplant.

This clonotype was seen ten or more times. CDR3 protein: CASSIQGNEQYF. DNA of the CDR3: TGTGCCAGCAGCATACAGGGGAACGAGCAGTACTTC. The J gene is TRBJ2-7, the V gene TRBV5-6; TRBD1 aligns across 7 bases. Germline lookup yields CDR1 SGHDT and CDR2 YYEEEE. The CDR3 is made up of 12 amino acids. The J segment lost 5 bases and the V segment lost 4 bases, leaving 3 bases of the junction unmatched.

There are many counts of this clonotype. The CDR3 is CASSQVTVQETQYF. Here the CDR3 DNA reads TGTGCCAGCAGCCAAGTGACCGTCCAAGAGACCCAGTACTTC. The chain is built from TRBV3-1 and TRBJ2-5; D is undetermined. Germline loops: CDR1 LGHDT, CDR2 YNNKEL (reference sequence). CDR3 length equals 14 residues. V lost 1 base, J lost 1 base, and 7 bases lay in between.

This clonotype was counted at least ten times. CDR3 sequence (DNA): TGTGCCAGCTCACCAGAAATTAGCGGGGGGCCCTACGAGCAGTACTTC. This translates into CASSPEISGGPYEQYF. The chain carries TRBV18 and TRBJ2-7; 10 nucleotides agree with TRBD2. The length of the CDR3 is 16 residues. After removal of 2 bases from V and 2 bases from J, the junction contained 6 bases not matched to a gene. The V gene's germline CDR1 is KGHSH and CDR2 LQKENI.

The table lists this clonotype with many counts. The chain has TRBV12-3 or TRBV12-4 and TRBJ2-7, with TRBD1 matching over 9 bases. With 3 bases clipped from V and 2 bases from J, the junction kept 2 bases outside the gene matches. The CDR3 is made up of 14 amino acids. CDR3 sequence reads: CASSFDRGAYEQYF. The CDR3 nucleotides read TGTGCCAGCAGTTTTGACAGGGGGGCCTACGAGCAGTACTTC.

This clonotype was found many times. Here the CDR3 reads CASSLRTGAYEQYF. CDR3 bases: TGTGCCAGCAGTTTAAGGACAGGGGCCTACGAGCAGTACTTC. The V gene is TRBV12-3 or TRBV12-4, the J gene TRBJ2-7, with TRBD1 identical over 9 bases. This CDR3 region has 14 residues. With 2 bases clipped from V and 2 bases from J, the junction kept 1 base outside the gene matches.